This T cell receptor (beta chain) is from a study of cytomegalovirus exposure and HLA in healthy donors. The germline V and J ends were trimmed by 7 bases and 7 bases, with 22 bases remaining between them. This CDR3 has 15 residues. Germline CDR1 reads SNHLY; CDR2 reads FYNNEI. 60 Vbeta and 13 Jbeta primers were used in PCR. Sequenced by immunoSEQ multiplex PCR; TCRdb stores in-frame clones only, minus some. The sample holds fewer than 200,000 clones; roughly 80% are singletons and the top ten take roughly 4.5%. This clone was observed a few times. Its antigen is undetermined. Study-level points and caveats: Using a false discovery rate of 0.05, a later analysis showed that some 16,000 TCR beta sequences were associated with HLA alleles.

The TCR comes from a woman aged 50 to 65 in good health and CMV-seropositive. The chain has TRBV2 and TRBJ2-5; D possibly corresponds to TRBD2 (7 bases). What was sequenced was PBMCs. The CDR3 reads CASKSYGGPRGTQYF. In nucleotides, the CDR3 is TGTGCCAGCAAATCCTACGGGGGGCCCCGGGGGACCCAGTACTTC.